This note documents a single TCR beta chain sequence. The antigen is undetermined. This specimen belongs to a study of cytomegalovirus exposure and HLA in healthy donors. General observations from the study: Later work found most CMV-associated TCR beta chains apparently HLA-restricted.

The CDR3 contains 16 residues. V was clipped by 4 bases and J by 4 bases, with 20 bases between them. The germline gives CDR1 SGHAT, CDR2 FQNNGV. PCR employed 60 Vbeta and 13 Jbeta primers. The assay was immunoSEQ multiplex PCR, and TCRdb's table has in-frame clones only and misses some. The table has hundreds of thousands of clones, under 80% seen once. The material sequenced was PBMCs. V is TRBV11-2 and J is TRBJ2-7; D gene unclear. This receptor was obtained from a female donor in good health and CMV-seronegative. For the CDR3, the DNA is TGTGCCAGCAGCTCTCACGTCGGCGGTGGCTCTTACGAGCAGTACTTC. Its translation: CASSSHVGGGSYEQYF.